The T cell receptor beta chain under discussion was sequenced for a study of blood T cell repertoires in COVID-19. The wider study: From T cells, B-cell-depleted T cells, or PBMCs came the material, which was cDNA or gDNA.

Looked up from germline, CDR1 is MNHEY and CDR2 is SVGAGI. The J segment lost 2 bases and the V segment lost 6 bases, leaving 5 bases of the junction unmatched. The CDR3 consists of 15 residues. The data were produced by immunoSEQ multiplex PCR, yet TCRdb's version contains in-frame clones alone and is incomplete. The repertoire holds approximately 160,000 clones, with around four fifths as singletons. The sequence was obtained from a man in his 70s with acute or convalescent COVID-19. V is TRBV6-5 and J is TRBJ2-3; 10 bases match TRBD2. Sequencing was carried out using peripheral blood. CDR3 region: CASRVAGGNTDTQYF. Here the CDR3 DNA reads TGTGCCAGCAGGGTAGCGGGGGGAAACACAGATACGCAGTATTTT.